A single sample gave rise to the 31 T cell receptor beta chains below, sequenced in a study of a mutant IDH1 vaccine in newly diagnosed glioma. Produced via immunoSEQ multiplex PCR; TCRdb's table is partial and in-frame only. The sample lists some 16,000 clones; roughly 79% were seen once. Time point given: baseline, week 1 (first vaccination visit). Indicated treatment: pre-vaccination baseline after standard-of-care therapy. The sample in question was PBMCs, obtained from a glioma patient treated with radiotherapy, temozolomide or both. These receptors all stem from a man aged 40-49 years with glioma.

The chain combines TRBV7-9 with TRBJ1-2; D ambiguous. V lost 1 base, J lost 4 bases, and 13 bases lay in between. Per germline, CDR1 SEHNR and CDR2 FQNEAQ (reference sequence). There are 15 residues in the CDR3. DNA of the CDR3: TGTGCCAGCAGCTTAGGAGGGAGGGCTGCCTATGGCTACACCTTC. This codes for CASSLGGRAAYGYTF.

The V call is TRBV6-5, the J call TRBJ2-7; 10 nucleotides agree with TRBD1. Germline CDR1 is MNHEY and CDR2 is SVGAGI. The CDR3 length is 14 residues. J lost 3 bases, V lost 4 bases, and 3 bases had no gene match. CDR3 nucleotides: TGTGCCAGCAGTTCGGGACAGGGGATCTACGAGCAGTACTTC. It is translated as CASSSGQGIYEQYF.

This chain joins TRBV13 and TRBJ2-5; TRBD1 might be the D (6 bases). Germline assignment: CDR1 PRHDT and CDR2 FYEKMQ (reference sequence). The CDR3 runs to 14 residues. Trimming left V 0 bases short and J 1 base short, with 6 bases between. The CDR3 here is CASSLGRGQETQYF. CDR3 bases: TGTGCCAGCAGCTTAGGCAGGGGCCAAGAGACCCAGTACTTC.

The gene calls are TRBV5-1 and TRBJ1-1; 8 bases agree with TRBD1. The V and J ends lost 4 bases and 7 bases, in that order; junction bases with no gene match: 6. CDR1 and CDR2 from the germline V gene are SGHRS and YFSETQ. This CDR3 is built from 13 residues. CDR3 nucleotide sequence: TGCGCCAGCAGCCCAGGGGGCAGGAGTGAAGCTTTCTTT. It translates to CASSPGGRSEAFF.

The chain is built from TRBV6-1 and TRBJ1-3; no definite D call. This CDR3 spans 15 amino acids. Per germline, CDR1 MNHNS and CDR2 SASEGT. The V end was cut by 8 bases, the J end by 0 bases, with 14 bases between. CDR3 DNA: TGTGCCAGCCCAACGGGGTCGACCTCTGGAAACACCATATATTTT. Protein product: CASPTGSTSGNTIYF.

The V and J genes are TRBV6-6 and TRBJ2-6; D unclear. Trimming stripped 7 bases from V and 0 bases from J, with 7 bases between. Germline CDR1 is MNHNY and CDR2 is SVGAGI (reference sequence). The CDR3 runs 14 residues. In DNA, the CDR3 is TGTGCCAGCAAACAGTCCTCTGGGGCCAACGTCCTGACTTTC. It encodes CASKQSSGANVLTF.

The chain combines TRBV12-5 with TRBJ2-4; weak D call: TRBD2 (5 bases). Germline-derived CDR1 and CDR2 are LGHNT and FRNRAP. Trimming took 0 bases from V and 0 from J, leaving 15 bases between them. This CDR3 is 18 amino acids long. CDR3 sequence reads: CASGLVRPLREAKNIQYF. The CDR3 nucleotides are TGTGCTAGTGGTTTGGTACGACCTTTGAGGGAAGCCAAAAACATTCAGTACTTC.

The chain carries TRBV7-2 and TRBJ1-1; possible D gene TRBD1, 6 bases. Germline lookup yields CDR1 SGHTA and CDR2 FQGNSA. CDR3 size: 13 residues. Trimming took 5 bases from V and 5 from J, leaving 12 bases between them. The CDR3 reads CASSIPRGTEAFF. The CDR3 DNA reads as TGTGCCAGCAGCATCCCCAGGGGAACTGAAGCTTTCTTT.

With regard to this clone: One end of the junction varies from germline; a read error may be responsible. This sequence joins TRBV10-3 and TRBJ2-3; 10 nucleotides line up with TRBD2. The CDR3 totals 16 residues. Germline CDR1 reads ENHRY; CDR2 reads SYGVKD. CDR3 DNA sequence: TGTGCCATCAATGAGCGGGAGGGAACCAGCACAGATACGCAGTATTTT. Translation: CAINEREGTSTDTQYF.

The sample holds one count of this clone. The rearrangement links TRBV28 to TRBJ1-2; maybe TRBD1 (5 bases). This CDR3 has 14 residues. The germline CDR1 and CDR2 sequences are MDHEN and SYDVKM. V dropped 7 bases and J dropped 0 bases, with 12 bases sitting between them. DNA for the CDR3: TGTGCCAGCATGGAGGGGAGAGCTAACTATGGCTACACCTTC. It encodes CASMEGRANYGYTF.

The chain is built from TRBV7-2 and TRBJ1-3; D remains unclear. The CDR3 contains 13 residues. Looked up from germline, CDR1 is SGHTA and CDR2 is FQGNSA. V was shortened by 4 bases and J by 4 bases, with 8 bases between the two germline ends. As DNA, the CDR3 is TGTGCCAGCAGCTCCCGAGGGGGAAACACCATATATTTT. As protein: CASSSRGGNTIYF.

CDR3 in amino acids: CASSPPGTPYGYTF. The CDR3 nucleotides read TGTGCCAGCTCACCCCCCGGGACCCCATATGGCTACACCTTC. The J gene is TRBJ1-2, the V gene TRBV18, with TRBD1 as a possible D gene (5 bases). The CDR3 sequence is 14 residues long. The V gene lost 3 bases and the J gene lost 5 bases, with 13 bases spanning the gap. CDR1 KGHSH and CDR2 LQKENI come from the germline V gene.

The CDR3 nucleotides read TGTGCCAGCAGCGCCCCAGGCGCTGGATCAGTCACTGAAGCTTTCTTT. Encoded protein: CASSAPGAGSVTEAFF. The chain has TRBV9 and TRBJ1-1; no clear D gene. With 3 bases removed from V and 4 bases from J, the gap between germline ends came to 19 bases. This CDR3 is 16 amino acids long. Germline-derived CDR1 and CDR2 are SGDLS and YYNGEE.

The rearrangement joins TRBV6-5 to TRBJ2-7; 11 bases map to TRBD1. V was clipped by 5 bases and J by 6 bases; unmatched bases: 9. The CDR3 totals 15 residues. CDR1 is MNHEY, CDR2 SVGAGI, per germline. CDR3 bases: TGTGCCAGCAGTCAGTGGGACAGGGGGGGGGTCGAGCAGTACTTC. Protein: CASSQWDRGGVEQYF.

The chain links TRBV14 to TRBJ2-1, with 8 bases that match TRBD2. This CDR3 has 15 amino acids. The V and J ends lost 8 bases and 5 bases, in that order; junction bases with no gene match: 11. Per the germline V gene, CDR1 is SGHDN and CDR2 is FVKESK. CDR3: CASSPGGRPNNEQFF. CDR3 sequence (DNA): TGTGCCAGCTCCCCGGGCGGGAGGCCAAACAATGAGCAGTTCTTC. Combining the CDR3 with reference TRBV14 and TRBJ2-1 gives the whole variable domain EAGVTQFPSHSVIEKGQTVTLRCDPISGHDNLYWYRRVMGKEIKFLLHFVKESKQDESGMPNNRFLAERTGGTYSTLKVQPAELEDSGVYFCASSPGGRPNNEQFFGPGTRLTVL.

This sequence joins TRBV5-1 and TRBJ2-5; 7 bases line up with TRBD2. With 4 bases clipped from V and 2 bases from J, the junction kept 5 bases outside the gene matches. Germline V gene lookup returns CDR1 SGHRS and CDR2 YFSETQ. The CDR3 totals 14 residues. As DNA, the CDR3 is TGCGCCAGCAGCCCCGCTAGCGGTCAAGAGACCCAGTACTTC. Its protein product is CASSPASGQETQYF.

V and J are TRBV27 and TRBJ2-2; 9 nucleotides agree with TRBD2. J gave up 6 bases and V 1 base, and 12 bases lay outside the gene matches. The CDR3 spans 18 residues. The germline V gene encodes CDR1 MNHEY and CDR2 SMNVEV (reference sequence). The CDR3 is CASSLYSKLAGVSGELFF. The DNA of the CDR3 is TGTGCCAGCAGTTTATACAGCAAATTAGCGGGAGTCTCCGGGGAGCTGTTTTTT.

The chain has TRBV19 and TRBJ2-7; 11 bases match TRBD1. After removal of 4 bases from V and 5 bases from J, the junction contained 7 bases not matched to a gene. CDR3 length equals 15 residues. From germline, CDR1 is LNHDA and CDR2 SQIVND (reference sequence). In nucleotides, the CDR3 is TGTGCCAGTAGTACAGGGACAGGGGGGGTCCACGAGCAGTACTTC. Amino acid sequence: CASSTGTGGVHEQYF.

This chain connects TRBV19 to TRBJ2-5, with D unclear. V lost 4 bases to trimming and J lost 4 bases, with 4 bases between them. The V gene's germline CDR1 is LNHDA and CDR2 SQIVND (reference sequence). The CDR3 has 11 residues. DNA for the CDR3: TGTGCCAGTAGTACGGGAGAGACCCAGTACTTC. Translation gives CASSTGETQYF.

The CDR3 reads CAIRGDGGDHEKLFF. The CDR3 DNA reads TGTGCCATCAGGGGGGACGGAGGAGATCATGAAAAACTGTTTTTT. The rearrangement links TRBV10-3 to TRBJ1-4, with a weak D call TRBD1 (5 bases). The CDR3 consists of 15 residues. The V end was cut by 6 bases, the J end by 6 bases, with 17 bases between. Germline CDR1 ENHRY, CDR2 SYGVKD.

This chain uses TRBV9 with TRBJ2-3; D is unclear. V was pared by 1 base and J by 5 bases, with 8 bases between. CDR1 and CDR2 from the germline V gene are SGDLS and YYNGEE. The CDR3 has 13 amino acids. The CDR3 loop is CASSVRPVDTQYF. As DNA, the CDR3 is TGTGCCAGCAGCGTAAGGCCAGTAGATACGCAGTATTTT.

The sample holds a few counts of this clone. The chain employs TRBV7-6 and TRBJ2-1; D remains unclear. CDR1 is SGHVS and CDR2 is FNYEAQ in the germline V gene. The ends were cut back, 5 bases at V and 4 bases at J, with 12 bases in the middle. The CDR3 is made up of 14 amino acids. CDR3 in amino acids: CASSLRLGYNEQFF. The DNA of the CDR3 is TGTGCCAGCAGCCTCCGACTGGGTTACAATGAGCAGTTCTTC.

This clone was observed a handful of times. The chain combines TRBV5-6 with TRBJ1-3; 9 bases are a match to TRBD1. The germline gives CDR1 SGHDT, CDR2 YYEEEE. This CDR3 is 16 amino acids long. With 0 bases clipped from V and 4 bases from J, the junction kept 5 bases outside the gene matches. CDR3 bases: TGTGCCAGCAGCTTGGCCGGGACAGGGTACGGAAACACCATATATTTT. Protein: CASSLAGTGYGNTIYF. Based on the CDR3 plus reference TRBV5-6 and TRBJ1-3, the full variable domain is DAGVTQSPTHLIKTRGQQVTLRCSPKSGHDTVSWYQQALGQGPQFIFQYYEEEERQRGNFPDRFSGHQFPNYSSELNVNALLLGDSALYLCASSLAGTGYGNTIYFGEGSWLTVV.

This chain uses TRBV5-1 with TRBJ1-4, with 7 bases fitting TRBD1. CDR1 is SGHRS and CDR2 is YFSETQ in the germline V gene. The CDR3 has 16 amino acids. V shed 1 base, J shed 7 bases, and the junction held 10 bases outside the gene matches. The CDR3 region has the DNA TGCGCCAGCAGCTTGCCGGGGGCTTCAGGGGGTGAAAAACTGTTTTTT. It encodes CASSLPGASGGEKLFF. Using reference TRBV5-1 and TRBJ1-4 for the parts outside the CDR3, the full variable domain is KAGVTQTPRYLIKTRGQQVTLSCSPISGHRSVSWYQQTPGQGLQFLFEYFSETQRNKGNFPGRFSGRQFSNSRSEMNVSTLELGDSALYLCASSLPGASGGEKLFFGSGTQLSVL.

The V gene is TRBV15, the J gene TRBJ2-1, with D possibly TRBD1 on 5 matching bases. Trimming pared 0 bases from V and 7 bases from J, leaving 16 bases between. In germline, CDR1 is LNHNV, CDR2 YYDKDF (reference sequence). There are 16 residues in the CDR3. CDR3 nucleotide sequence: TGTGCCACCAGCAGAGATACCCCCGGGCAGGGAAATGAGCAGTTCTTC. Protein: CATSRDTPGQGNEQFF.

V usage is TRBV27 and J usage is TRBJ2-5; 13 bases line up with TRBD2. Per the germline V gene, CDR1 is MNHEY and CDR2 is SMNVEV (reference sequence). Trimming took 6 bases from V and 7 from J; bases not matched to a gene: 11. The CDR3 covers 16 residues. The CDR3 coding sequence is TGTGCCAGCAGAAGCGGGACTAGCGGGGACATAGGGACCCAGTACTTC. Encoded protein: CASRSGTSGDIGTQYF.

The CDR3: CSDLGGTGTNEQFF. CDR3 DNA: TGCAGCGACCTAGGGGGGACAGGGACCAATGAGCAGTTCTTC. The chain links TRBV29-1 to TRBJ2-1, with 9 bases identical to TRBD1. The ends lost 7 bases at V and 6 bases at J; junction bases unmatched: 10. This CDR3 has 14 amino acids. Germline V CDR1 and CDR2: SQVTM, ANQGSEA.

CDR3 amino acids: CASTHNYGYTF. The CDR3, as DNA: TGTGCCAGCACCCATAACTATGGCTACACCTTC. This rearrangement joins TRBV6-1 to TRBJ1-2; D uncertain. This CDR3 has 11 amino acids. CDR1 is MNHNS and CDR2 is SASEGT in the germline V gene. Trimming cost V 7 bases and J 1 base, with 4 bases left between them.

The chain couples TRBV11-2 to TRBJ2-7, with TRBD2 matching over 9 bases. The CDR3 totals 14 residues. After removal of 5 bases from V and 5 bases from J, the junction contained 7 bases not matched to a gene. Germline V lookup: CDR1 SGHAT, CDR2 FQNNGV. CDR3: CASSHSGRRDEQYF. CDR3 sequence (DNA): TGTGCCAGCAGCCATAGCGGGAGAAGAGACGAGCAGTACTTC.

The chain is built from TRBV6-5 and TRBJ2-2; a possible D gene is TRBD2 (5 bases). CDR3 length: 15 amino acids. V was trimmed by 4 bases and J by 4 bases, leaving 13 bases between them. Germline CDR1 and CDR2: MNHEY and SVGAGI. Written as DNA, the CDR3 is TGTGCCAGCAGTTCCGGGGTCCCTGGCACCGGGGAGCTGTTTTTT. This sequence encodes CASSSGVPGTGELFF.

The chain couples TRBV11-2 to TRBJ2-7; no firm D call. From germline, CDR1 is SGHAT and CDR2 FQNNGV. This CDR3 has 14 residues. The V end lost 1 base, the J end lost 4 bases, and 11 bases lay between the germline ends. This CDR3 is CASSLGPTRYEQYF. The CDR3 DNA reads TGTGCCAGCAGCTTAGGCCCGACGAGGTACGAGCAGTACTTC.